The 19 T cell receptor beta chains given below trace back to one sample, sequenced in a study of neurological immune-mediated disorders. Each CDR3 protein is one row after TCRdb ran MiXCR on the 5' RACE reads. The sample includes 32,000 or so distinct CDR3 sequences, over 10% of them seen just once. The sample comprised PBMCs. These receptor sequences come from a woman aged 55 to 70 in good health.

This clonotype was picked up a small number of times. The chain employs TRBV7-9 and TRBJ2-5; D ambiguous. Germline CDR1 SEHNR, CDR2 FQNEAQ (reference sequence). With 1 base removed from V and 5 bases from J, the gap between germline ends came to 5 bases. The CDR3 has 12 amino acids. CDR3 loop: CASSLVRETQYF. As DNA, the CDR3 is TGTGCCAGCAGCTTAGTTAGGGAGACCCAGTACTTC.

The sample holds many counts of this clonotype. The rearrangement uses TRBV5-1 and TRBJ1-1; D perhaps matches TRBD1 (6 bases). The germline CDR1 and CDR2 sequences are SGHRS and YFSETQ. The CDR3 loop spans 14 amino acids. Trimming removed 0 bases from V and 7 bases from J, with 13 bases in between. CDR3 sequence reads: CASSLVAGVIEAFF. The DNA of the CDR3 is TGCGCCAGCAGCTTGGTCGCAGGGGTAATTGAAGCTTTCTTT.

This clonotype came up many times. The chain is built from TRBV20-1 and TRBJ2-7; D perhaps matches TRBD2 (6 bases). The ends were cut back, 6 bases at V and 1 base at J, with 13 bases in the middle. Germline lookup yields CDR1 DFQATT and CDR2 SNEGSKA (reference sequence). CDR3 length: 13 amino acids. The DNA of the CDR3 is TGCAGTGCCAGCGGGCCGCCTTCCTACGAGCAGTACTTC. Translation: CSASGPPSYEQYF.

This chain links TRBV7-9 with TRBJ1-2, with D hard to call. Trimming pared 7 bases from V and 6 bases from J, leaving 12 bases between. CDR1 SEHNR and CDR2 FQNEAQ come from the germline V gene (reference sequence). The CDR3 consists of 12 residues. The chain's CDR3 is CASILVDHGYTF. The CDR3 bases are TGTGCCAGCATCCTGGTAGATCATGGCTACACCTTC.

This clonotype was picked up a small number of times. One end of the junction is discordant with germline, which a read error may explain. The chain uses TRBV6-4 and TRBJ1-2; D is undetermined. CDR1 is MRHNA, CDR2 SNTAGT, per germline. There are 15 residues in the CDR3. The CDR3 region has the DNA TGTGCCAGCAGTGACCGACCGCGCGGAAACTATGGCCACACCTTC. This encodes CASSDRPRGNYGHTF.

This clonotype was found a few times. This may be a read error: a much more frequent sequence differs by one nucleotide. The chain links TRBV29-1 to TRBJ2-5; D possibly corresponds to TRBD2 (7 bases). The CDR3 is made up of 13 amino acids. Germline V gives CDR1 SQVTM, CDR2 ANQGSEA. This chain's CDR3 is CSVDSGGLETRYF. The CDR3 nucleotides are TGCAGCGTTGATTCGGGGGGCTTGGAGACCCGGTACTTC.

Many counts were recorded for this clonotype. The V and J genes are TRBV15 and TRBJ1-1; TRBD1 is a possible D gene (5 bases). Germline assignment: CDR1 LNHNV and CDR2 YYDKDF (reference sequence). The CDR3 is 18 amino acids. Trimming cost V 3 bases and J 1 base, with 21 bases left between them. This CDR3 reads CATSRLPPGGHKNTEAFF. DNA for the CDR3: TGTGCCACCAGCAGGCTTCCCCCCGGAGGACATAAGAACACTGAAGCTTTCTTT.

Comment on this clonotype: The DNA is left out, because the CDR3 cannot be placed on it with certainty; the CDR3 is given as TCRdb lists it. The gene calls are TRBV5-1 and TRBJ1-1. With termini counted, the CDR3 has 20 amino acids. Germline CDR1 and CDR2: SGHRS and YFSETQ. The CDR3 loop is CASSFYICSASRQGGTEAFF.

This clonotype was seen at least ten times. This chain uses TRBV5-1 with TRBJ2-1, with D possibly being TRBD2 (5 bases). Trimming shortened V by 0 bases and J by 1 base, and 11 bases separated the two germline ends. The V gene's germline CDR1 is SGHRS and CDR2 YFSETQ. The CDR3 covers 16 residues. The CDR3 bases are TGCGCCAGCAGCTTGGGGGGAGAAACGTCCTACAATGAGCAGTTCTTC. Translation: CASSLGGETSYNEQFF.

This clonotype was counted once. It is likely a read error, because the conserved phenylalanine at the end of the CDR3 is missing. The V gene is TRBV5-5, the J gene TRBJ2-6, with D maybe TRBD1 (5 bases). The CDR3 consists of 16 residues. CDR1 and CDR2 from the germline V gene are SGHKS and YYEKEE (reference sequence). CDR3 DNA: TGTGCCAGCAGCCCGTACAGCTTCTCTGGGGCCAACTTCCTGACTCTC. This sequence encodes CASSPYSFSGANFLTL.

This clonotype was counted many times. The chain combines TRBV7-8 with TRBJ2-5; D is perhaps TRBD1 (6 bases). CDR1 SGHVS and CDR2 FQNEAQ come from the germline V gene. Trimming removed 1 base at V and 7 bases at J, with 16 bases between. The CDR3 runs 15 residues. The chain's CDR3 is CASSLEGGGGGTQYF. In nucleotides, the CDR3 is TGTGCCAGCAGCTTAGAAGGGGGTGGAGGAGGGACCCAGTACTTC.

This clonotype was counted ten times or more. The CDR3 DNA reads TGCGCCAGCAGCCAAGACCGGGGAAGGGCCTACAATGAGCAGTTCTTC. The encoded protein is CASSQDRGRAYNEQFF. The chain uses TRBV4-3 and TRBJ2-1, with D perhaps matching TRBD2 (5 bases). The CDR3 contains 16 residues. Germline assignment: CDR1 LGHNA and CDR2 YSLEER. Trimming shortened V by 0 bases and J by 2 bases, and 11 bases separated the two germline ends.

This clonotype was seen repeatedly, ten times or more. V is TRBV12-3 or TRBV12-4 and J is TRBJ2-3, with TRBD2 identical over 13 bases. The CDR3 covers 15 residues. V dropped 6 bases and J dropped 7; count of bases not matched to a gene: 7. The CDR3 region is CASRQLAGGPHTQYF. The CDR3 DNA reads as TGTGCCAGCAGGCAACTAGCGGGGGGGCCTCATACGCAGTATTTT.

The sample holds many counts of this clonotype. The chain recombines TRBV20-1 with TRBJ1-5; D is ambiguous. The germline V gene has CDR1 DFQATT and CDR2 SNEGSKA (reference sequence). Trimming left V 0 bases short and J 4 bases short, with 7 bases between. The CDR3 runs to 13 residues. The chain's CDR3 is CSARDSPNQPQHF. The CDR3 bases are TGCAGTGCTAGAGACAGTCCTAATCAGCCCCAGCATTTT.

This clonotype was seen repeatedly, ten times or more. The chain joins TRBV28 to TRBJ2-5, with no clear D. With 7 bases removed from V and 0 bases from J, the gap between germline ends came to 12 bases. CDR1 MDHEN and CDR2 SYDVKM come from the germline V gene. The CDR3 consists of 14 residues. The CDR3 bases are TGTGCCAGCACCCCCTTGGTCAACCAAGAGACCCAGTACTTC. Translation: CASTPLVNQETQYF. The full variable domain, rest sourced from reference TRBV28 and TRBJ2-5, is DVKVTQSSRYLVKRTGEKVFLECVQDMDHENMFWYRQDPGLGLRLIYFSYDVKMKEKGDIPEGYSVSREKKERFSLILESASTNQTSMYLCASTPLVNQETQYFGPGTRLLVL.

The CDR3 sequence is CASSSDPSYEQYF. The DNA for the CDR3 is TGTGCCAGCAGCTCGGACCCTTCCTACGAGCAGTACTTC. The chain uses TRBV7-9 and TRBJ2-7; no clear D. This CDR3 comprises 13 residues. Trimming took off 4 bases at V and 1 base at J, with 8 bases between the two ends. Germline CDR1 reads SEHNR; CDR2 reads FQNEAQ (reference sequence). Full variable domain (missing parts from reference TRBV7-9 and TRBJ2-7): DTGVSQNPRHKITKRGQNVTFRCDPISEHNRLYWYRQTLGQGPEFLTYFQNEAQLEKSRLLSDRFSAERPKGSFSTLEIQRTEQGDSAMYLCASSSDPSYEQYFGPGTRLTVT.

This clonotype has at least ten counts. The chain combines TRBV9 with TRBJ2-7, with 9 bases aligning to TRBD2. The V and J ends lost 1 base and 2 bases, in that order; junction bases with no gene match: 4. In germline, CDR1 is SGDLS, CDR2 YYNGEE. CDR3 size: 15 residues. The CDR3 region is CASSVSSGGTYEQYF. CDR3 nucleotide sequence: TGTGCCAGCAGCGTAAGTAGCGGGGGTACCTACGAGCAGTACTTC.

This clonotype has at least ten counts. V usage is TRBV5-1 and J usage is TRBJ2-5, with 9 bases aligning to TRBD2. V gave up 4 bases and J gave up 3 bases; unmatched junction bases: 4. Germline loops: CDR1 SGHRS, CDR2 YFSETQ. The CDR3 runs 14 residues. The CDR3 is CASSGVAGEETQYF. CDR3 in DNA: TGCGCCAGCAGCGGGGTAGCGGGGGAAGAGACCCAGTACTTC.

In nucleotides, the CDR3 is TGTGCCAGCAGCTTTAGGGCAGGGAAGGTGTTTTTT. The encoded protein is CASSFRAGKVFF. V and J are TRBV4-2 and TRBJ2-2, with a tentative D call TRBD1 (5 bases). Germline CDR1 reads LGHNA; CDR2 reads YNFKEQ. CDR3 size: 12 residues. The V end was cut by 5 bases, the J end by 15 bases, with 16 bases between.